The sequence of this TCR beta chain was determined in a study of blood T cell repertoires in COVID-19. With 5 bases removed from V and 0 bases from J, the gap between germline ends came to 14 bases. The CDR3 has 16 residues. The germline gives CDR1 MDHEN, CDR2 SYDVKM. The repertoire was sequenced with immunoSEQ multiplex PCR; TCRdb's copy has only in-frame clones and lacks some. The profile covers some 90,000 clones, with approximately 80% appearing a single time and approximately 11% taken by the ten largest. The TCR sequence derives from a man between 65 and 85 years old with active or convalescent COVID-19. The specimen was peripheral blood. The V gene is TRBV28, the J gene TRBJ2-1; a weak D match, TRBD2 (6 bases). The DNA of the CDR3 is TGTGCCAGCAGTCCCGGGGGAACGAACTCCTACAATGAGCAGTTCTTC. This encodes CASSPGGTNSYNEQFF.